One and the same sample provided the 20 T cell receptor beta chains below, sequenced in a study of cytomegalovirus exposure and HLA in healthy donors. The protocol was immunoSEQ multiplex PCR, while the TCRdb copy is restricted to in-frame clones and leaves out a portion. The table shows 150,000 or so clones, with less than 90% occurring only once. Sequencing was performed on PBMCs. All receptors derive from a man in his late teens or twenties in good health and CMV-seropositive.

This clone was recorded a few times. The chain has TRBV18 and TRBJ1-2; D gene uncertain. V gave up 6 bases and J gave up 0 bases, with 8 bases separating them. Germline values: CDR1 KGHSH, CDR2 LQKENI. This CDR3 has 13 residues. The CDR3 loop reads CASSPRANYGYTF. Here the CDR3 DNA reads TGTGCCAGCTCGCCTCGAGCTAACTATGGCTACACCTTC.

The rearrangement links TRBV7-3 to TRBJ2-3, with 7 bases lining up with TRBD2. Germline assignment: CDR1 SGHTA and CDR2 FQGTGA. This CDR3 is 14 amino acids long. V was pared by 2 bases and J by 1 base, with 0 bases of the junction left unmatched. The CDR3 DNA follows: TGTGCCAGCAGCTTAGCGGGGGGCACAGATACGCAGTATTTT. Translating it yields CASSLAGGTDTQYF.

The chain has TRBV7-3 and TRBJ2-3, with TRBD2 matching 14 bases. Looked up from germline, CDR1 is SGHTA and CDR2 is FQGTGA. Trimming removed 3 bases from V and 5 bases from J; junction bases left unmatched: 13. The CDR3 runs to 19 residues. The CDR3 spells CASSFTGTSGGLLGDTQYF. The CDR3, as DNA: TGTGCCAGCAGCTTTACCGGGACTAGCGGGGGACTCCTAGGAGATACGCAGTATTTT.

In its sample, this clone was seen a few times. The CDR3 sequence is CAWGTGQPQHF. The CDR3 region has the DNA TGTGCCTGGGGGACAGGTCAGCCCCAGCATTTT. V and J are TRBV30 and TRBJ1-5; 8 bases agree with TRBD1. In germline, CDR1 is GTSNPN, CDR2 SVGIG (reference sequence). The CDR3 runs 11 residues. The V and J ends lost 5 bases and 6 bases, in that order; junction bases with no gene match: 0.

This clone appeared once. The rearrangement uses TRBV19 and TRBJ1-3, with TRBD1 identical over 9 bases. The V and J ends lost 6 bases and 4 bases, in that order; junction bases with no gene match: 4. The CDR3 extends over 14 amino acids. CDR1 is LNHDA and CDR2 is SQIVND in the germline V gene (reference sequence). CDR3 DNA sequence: TGTGCCAGTAGCAAACAGGGGGCGGGAAACACCATATATTTT. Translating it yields CASSKQGAGNTIYF.

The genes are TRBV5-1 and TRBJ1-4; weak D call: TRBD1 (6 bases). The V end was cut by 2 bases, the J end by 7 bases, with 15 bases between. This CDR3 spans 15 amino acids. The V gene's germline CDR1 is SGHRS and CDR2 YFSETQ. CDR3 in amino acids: CASSFLQGHGEKLFF. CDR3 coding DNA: TGCGCCAGCAGCTTCCTACAGGGTCACGGTGAAAAACTGTTTTTT.

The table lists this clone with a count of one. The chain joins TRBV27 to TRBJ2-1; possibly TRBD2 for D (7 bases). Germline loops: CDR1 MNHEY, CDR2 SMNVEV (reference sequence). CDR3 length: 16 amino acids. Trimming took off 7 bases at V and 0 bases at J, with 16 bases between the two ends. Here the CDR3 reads CASINRGANSYNEQFF. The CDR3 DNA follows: TGTGCCAGCATCAACCGGGGGGCCAACTCCTACAATGAGCAGTTCTTC.

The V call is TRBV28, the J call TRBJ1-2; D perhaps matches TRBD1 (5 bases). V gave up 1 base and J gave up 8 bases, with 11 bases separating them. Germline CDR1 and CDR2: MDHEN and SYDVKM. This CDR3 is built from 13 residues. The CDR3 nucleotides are TGTGCCAGCAGTTTATTGGGGACTAAAGGCTACACCTTC. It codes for CASSLLGTKGYTF.

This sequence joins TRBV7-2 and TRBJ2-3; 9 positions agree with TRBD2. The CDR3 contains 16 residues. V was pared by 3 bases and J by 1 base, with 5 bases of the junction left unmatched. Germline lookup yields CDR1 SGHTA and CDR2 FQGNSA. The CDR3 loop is CASSFRGGAGTDTQYF. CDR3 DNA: TGTGCCAGCAGCTTTCGCGGGGGGGCAGGCACAGATACGCAGTATTTT.

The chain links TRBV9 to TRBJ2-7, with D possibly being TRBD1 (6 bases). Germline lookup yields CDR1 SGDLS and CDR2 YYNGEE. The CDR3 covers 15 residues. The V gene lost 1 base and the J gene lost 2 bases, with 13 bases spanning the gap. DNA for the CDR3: TGTGCCAGCAGCGTAAATCCGACAGGCCCCTACGAGCAGTACTTC. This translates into CASSVNPTGPYEQYF.

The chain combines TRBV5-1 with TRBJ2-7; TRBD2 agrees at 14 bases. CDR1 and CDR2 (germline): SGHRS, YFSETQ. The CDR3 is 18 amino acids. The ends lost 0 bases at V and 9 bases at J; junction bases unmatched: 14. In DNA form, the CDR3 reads TGCGCCAGCAGCTTGGATCGACTAGCGGGGGGGCCTTCGGGTTTGCAGTACTTC. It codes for CASSLDRLAGGPSGLQYF. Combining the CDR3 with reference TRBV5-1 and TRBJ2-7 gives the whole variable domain KAGVTQTPRYLIKTRGQQVTLSCSPISGHRSVSWYQQTPGQGLQFLFEYFSETQRNKGNFPGRFSGRQFSNSRSEMNVSTLELGDSALYLCASSLDRLAGGPSGLQYFGPGTRLTVT.

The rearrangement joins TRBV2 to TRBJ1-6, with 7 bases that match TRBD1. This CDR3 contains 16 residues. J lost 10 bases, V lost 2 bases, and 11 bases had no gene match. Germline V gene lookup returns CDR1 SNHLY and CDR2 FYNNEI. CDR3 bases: TGTGCCAGCAGTGAATACATGACAGGGTTAGGCTCACCCCTCCACTTT. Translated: CASSEYMTGLGSPLHF.

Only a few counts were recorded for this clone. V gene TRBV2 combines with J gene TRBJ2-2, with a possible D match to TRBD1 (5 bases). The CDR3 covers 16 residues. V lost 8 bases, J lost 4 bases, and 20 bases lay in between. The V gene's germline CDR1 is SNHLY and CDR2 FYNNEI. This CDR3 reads CASHGRQGRATGELFF. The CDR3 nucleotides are TGTGCCAGCCACGGAAGGCAGGGAAGGGCCACCGGGGAGCTGTTTTTT. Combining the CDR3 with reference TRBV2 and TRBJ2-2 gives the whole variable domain EPEVTQTPSHQVTQMGQEVILRCVPISNHLYFYWYRQILGQKVEFLVSFYNNEISEKSEIFDDQFSVERPDGSNFTLKIRSTKLEDSAMYFCASHGRQGRATGELFFGEGSRLTVL.

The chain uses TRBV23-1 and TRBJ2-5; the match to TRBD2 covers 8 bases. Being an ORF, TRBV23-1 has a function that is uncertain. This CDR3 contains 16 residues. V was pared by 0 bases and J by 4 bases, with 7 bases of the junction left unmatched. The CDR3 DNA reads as TGCGCCAGCAGTCAATCACCGGGAGGGAGGCGAGAGACCCAGTACTTC. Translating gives CASSQSPGGRRETQYF.

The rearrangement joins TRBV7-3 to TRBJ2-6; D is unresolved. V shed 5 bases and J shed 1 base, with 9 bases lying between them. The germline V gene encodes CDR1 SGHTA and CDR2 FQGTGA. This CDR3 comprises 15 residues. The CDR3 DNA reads TGTGCCAGCAGCGCCGCAGAATCTGGGGCCAACGTCCTGACTTTC. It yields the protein CASSAAESGANVLTF.

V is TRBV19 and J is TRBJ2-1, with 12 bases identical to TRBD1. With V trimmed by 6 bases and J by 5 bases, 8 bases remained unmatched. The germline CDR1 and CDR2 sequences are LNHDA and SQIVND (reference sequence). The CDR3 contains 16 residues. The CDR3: CASSPGTGGLNNEQFF. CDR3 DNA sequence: TGTGCCAGTAGCCCTGGGACAGGGGGCCTGAACAATGAGCAGTTCTTC.

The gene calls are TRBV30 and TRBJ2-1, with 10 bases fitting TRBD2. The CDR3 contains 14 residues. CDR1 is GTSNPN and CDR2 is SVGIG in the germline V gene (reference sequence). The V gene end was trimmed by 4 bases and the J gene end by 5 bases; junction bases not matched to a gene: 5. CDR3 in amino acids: CAWIRTSGNNEQFF. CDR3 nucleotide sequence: TGTGCCTGGATCCGGACTAGCGGAAACAATGAGCAGTTCTTC.

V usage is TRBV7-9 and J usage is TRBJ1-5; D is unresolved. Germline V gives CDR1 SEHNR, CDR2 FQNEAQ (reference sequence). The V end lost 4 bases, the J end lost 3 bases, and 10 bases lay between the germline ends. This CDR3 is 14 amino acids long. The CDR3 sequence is CASSSAQLNQPQHF. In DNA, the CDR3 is TGTGCCAGCAGCTCCGCGCAACTCAATCAGCCCCAGCATTTT.

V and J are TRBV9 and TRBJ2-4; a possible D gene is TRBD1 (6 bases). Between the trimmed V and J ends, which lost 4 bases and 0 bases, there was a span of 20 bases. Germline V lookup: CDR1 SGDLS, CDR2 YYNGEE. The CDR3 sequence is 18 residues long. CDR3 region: CASSPQGGQRLAKNIQYF. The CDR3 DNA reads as TGTGCCAGCAGCCCTCAGGGCGGACAGCGTCTAGCCAAAAACATTCAGTACTTC.

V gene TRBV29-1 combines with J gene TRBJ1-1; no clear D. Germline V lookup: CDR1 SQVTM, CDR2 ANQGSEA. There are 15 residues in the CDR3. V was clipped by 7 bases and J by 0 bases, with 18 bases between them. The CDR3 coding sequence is TGCAGCGCCGCCCTCGCAGGCTGGGTGAACACTGAAGCTTTCTTT. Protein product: CSAALAGWVNTEAFF.